The T cell receptor (beta chain) described here comes from a study of cytomegalovirus exposure and HLA in healthy donors. On the study more broadly: In an early release, HLA-typed donors contributed roughly 85 million unique TCR sequences.

Comments on this clone: What it binds is not known.

13 Jbeta primers and 60 Vbeta primers were used for the PCR. Method: immunoSEQ multiplex PCR; TCRdb's copy keeps in-frame clones and lacks some. The table records 250,000 to 350,000 clones, 80% to 90% of them present only once. Study results and caveats: It is likely that the observed cluster of highly shared sequence variants was a sequencing artifact. Only CMV serostatus was available as immune exposure information.

The donors (healthy individuals) were bone marrow donors. The source is a man aged 35 to 55 in good health and CMV-seropositive. The sample consisted of PBMCs.

This CDR3 is CSVPRQGGYTF. The DNA for the CDR3 is TGCAGTGTCCCACGGCAGGGTGGCTACACCTTC. The chain is built from TRBV20-1 and TRBJ1-2; weak D call: TRBD1 (5 bases). Deletions cut 7 bases from V and 7 bases from J, with 13 bases between. The CDR3 totals 11 residues. Germline loops: CDR1 DFQATT, CDR2 SNEGSKA (reference sequence).